This TCR beta chain was found in a study of cytomegalovirus exposure and HLA in healthy donors. Study conclusions and caveats: The authors excluded some V segments, including TRBV6-2 and TRBV6-3, as indistinguishable. Accurate prediction of most subjects' HLA-A and HLA-B alleles from TCR beta sequences was reported. An analysis that was carried out later associated 15,000 to 20,000 TCR beta sequences with HLA alleles at 0.05 false discovery rate. A previous analysis found most TCR beta V segments productive roughly 87% or roughly 30% of the time.

Trimming removed 3 bases from V and 7 bases from J; junction bases left unmatched: 8. Germline CDR1 MNHNS, CDR2 SASEGT. This CDR3 region has 15 residues. It was with 60 Vbeta and 13 Jbeta primers that the PCR ran. The repertoire was sequenced with immunoSEQ multiplex PCR; TCRdb's copy has only in-frame clones and lacks some. The profile shows 150,000 to 200,000 clones, roughly 87% of them singletons. In this sample, this clone turned up once. Its antigen is not identified. The receptor was isolated from a girl under three years old in good health and CMV-seronegative. Sequenced input: PBMCs. The chain employs TRBV6-1 and TRBJ2-2; 7 bases are a match to TRBD2. The CDR3 region is CASSEAASGYGELFF. CDR3 coding DNA: TGTGCCAGCAGTGAGGCGGCTAGCGGTTACGGGGAGCTGTTTTTT.